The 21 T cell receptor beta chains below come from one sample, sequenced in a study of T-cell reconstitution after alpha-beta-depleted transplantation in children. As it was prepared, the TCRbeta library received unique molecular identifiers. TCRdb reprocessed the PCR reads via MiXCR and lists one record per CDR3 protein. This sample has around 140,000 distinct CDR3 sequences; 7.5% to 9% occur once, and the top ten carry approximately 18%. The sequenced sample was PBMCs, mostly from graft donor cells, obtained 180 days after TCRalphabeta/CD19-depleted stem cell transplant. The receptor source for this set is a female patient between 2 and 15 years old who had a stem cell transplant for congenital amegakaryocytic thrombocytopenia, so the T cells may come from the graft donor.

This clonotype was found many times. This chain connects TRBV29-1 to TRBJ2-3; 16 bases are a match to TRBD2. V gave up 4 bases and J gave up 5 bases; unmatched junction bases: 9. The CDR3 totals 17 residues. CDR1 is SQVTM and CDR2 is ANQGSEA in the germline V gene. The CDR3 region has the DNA TGCAGCGTTGGGCCGGGACTAGCGGGGGGGCTTGGAGATACGCAGTATTTT. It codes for CSVGPGLAGGLGDTQYF.

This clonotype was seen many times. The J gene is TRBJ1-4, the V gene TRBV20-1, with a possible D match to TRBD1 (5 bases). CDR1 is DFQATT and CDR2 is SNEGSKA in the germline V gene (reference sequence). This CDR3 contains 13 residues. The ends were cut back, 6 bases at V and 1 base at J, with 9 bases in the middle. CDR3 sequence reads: CSARGGTNEKLFF. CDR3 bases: TGCAGTGCCCGCGGGGGAACTAATGAAAAACTGTTTTTT.

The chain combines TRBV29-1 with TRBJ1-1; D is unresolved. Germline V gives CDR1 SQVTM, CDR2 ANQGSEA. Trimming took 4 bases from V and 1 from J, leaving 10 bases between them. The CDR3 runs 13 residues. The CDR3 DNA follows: TGCAGCGTTGTGATTGTTGGGAACACTGAAGCTTTCTTT. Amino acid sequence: CSVVIVGNTEAFF. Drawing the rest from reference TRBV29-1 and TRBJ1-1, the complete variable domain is SAVISQKPSRDICQRGTSLTIQCQVDSQVTMMFWYRQQPGQSLTLIATANQGSEATYESGFVIDKFPISRPNLTFSTLTVSNMSPEDSSIYLCSVVIVGNTEAFFGQGTRLTVV.

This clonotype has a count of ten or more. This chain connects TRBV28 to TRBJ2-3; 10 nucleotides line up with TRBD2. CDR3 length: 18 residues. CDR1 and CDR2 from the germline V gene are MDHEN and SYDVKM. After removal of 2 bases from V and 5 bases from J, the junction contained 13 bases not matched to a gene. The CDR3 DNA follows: TGTGCCAGCAGTTTACCCATACGACTAGCGGGTCGACAAGATACGCAGTATTTT. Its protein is CASSLPIRLAGRQDTQYF.

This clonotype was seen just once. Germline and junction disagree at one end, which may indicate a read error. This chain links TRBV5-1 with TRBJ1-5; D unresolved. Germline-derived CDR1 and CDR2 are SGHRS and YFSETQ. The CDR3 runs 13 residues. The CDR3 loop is CASSRTGNQPQRF. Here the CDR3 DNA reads TGCGCCAGCAGCAGGACGGGAAATCAGCCCCAGCGTTTT. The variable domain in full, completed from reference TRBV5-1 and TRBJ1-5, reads KAGVTQTPRYLIKTRGQQVTLSCSPISGHRSVSWYQQTPGQGLQFLFEYFSETQRNKGNFPGRFSGRQFSNSRSEMNVSTLELGDSALYLCASSRTGNQPQRFGDGTRLSIL.

The CDR3 coding sequence is TGTGCCAGCAGCCTCGGACTAGCCCCCTACGAGCAGTACTTC. Translating it yields CASSLGLAPYEQYF. The J gene is TRBJ2-7, the V gene TRBV14, with TRBD2 matching 8 bases. J lost 2 bases, V lost 4 bases, and 4 bases had no gene match. CDR3 length: 14 residues. CDR1 SGHDN and CDR2 FVKESK come from the germline V gene.

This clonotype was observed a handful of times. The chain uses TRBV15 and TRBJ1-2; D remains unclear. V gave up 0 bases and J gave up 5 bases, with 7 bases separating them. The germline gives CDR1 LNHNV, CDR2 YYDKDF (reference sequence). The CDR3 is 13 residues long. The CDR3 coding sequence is TGTGCCACCAGCAGAGATCTTGATTATGGCTACACCTTC. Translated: CATSRDLDYGYTF.

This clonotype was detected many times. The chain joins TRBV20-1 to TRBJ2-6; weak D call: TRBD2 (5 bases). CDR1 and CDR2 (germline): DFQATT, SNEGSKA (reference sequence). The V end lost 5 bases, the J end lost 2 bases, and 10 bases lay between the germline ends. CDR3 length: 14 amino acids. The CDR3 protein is CSAEDGTGANVLTF. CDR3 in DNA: TGCAGTGCTGAAGACGGGACTGGGGCCAACGTCCTGACTTTC.

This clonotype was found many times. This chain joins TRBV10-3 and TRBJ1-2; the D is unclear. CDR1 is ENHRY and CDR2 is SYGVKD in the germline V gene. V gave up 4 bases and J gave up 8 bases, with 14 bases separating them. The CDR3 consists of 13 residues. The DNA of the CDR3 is TGTGCCATCAGTGCCCTGGGAGCTGAGGGCTACACCTTC. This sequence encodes CAISALGAEGYTF.

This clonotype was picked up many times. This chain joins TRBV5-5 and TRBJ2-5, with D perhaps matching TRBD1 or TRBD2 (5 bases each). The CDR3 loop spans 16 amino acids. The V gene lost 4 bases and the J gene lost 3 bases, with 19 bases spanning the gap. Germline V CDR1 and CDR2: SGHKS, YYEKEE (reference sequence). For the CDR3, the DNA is TGTGCCAGCAGCGGTACGGGGCTTCCCATTGAAGAGACCCAGTACTTC. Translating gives CASSGTGLPIEETQYF.

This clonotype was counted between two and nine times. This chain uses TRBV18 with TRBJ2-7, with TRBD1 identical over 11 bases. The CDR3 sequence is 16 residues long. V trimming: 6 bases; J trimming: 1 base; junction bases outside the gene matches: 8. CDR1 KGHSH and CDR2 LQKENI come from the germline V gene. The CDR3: CASSRTGGDSSYEQYF. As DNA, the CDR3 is TGTGCCAGCTCCCGGACAGGGGGCGATTCTTCCTACGAGCAGTACTTC.

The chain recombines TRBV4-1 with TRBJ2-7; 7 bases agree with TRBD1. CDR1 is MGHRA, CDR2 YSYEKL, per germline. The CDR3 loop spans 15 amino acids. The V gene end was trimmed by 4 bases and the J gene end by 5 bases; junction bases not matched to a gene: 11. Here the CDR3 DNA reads TGCGCCAGCAGCCCCTCACTTAACAGGGGCCACGAGCAGTACTTC. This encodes CASSPSLNRGHEQYF.

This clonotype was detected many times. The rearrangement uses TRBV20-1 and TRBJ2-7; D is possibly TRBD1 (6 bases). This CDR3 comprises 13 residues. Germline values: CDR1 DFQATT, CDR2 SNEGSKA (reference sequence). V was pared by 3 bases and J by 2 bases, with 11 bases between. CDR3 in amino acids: CSASGGDTYEQYF. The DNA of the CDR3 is TGCAGTGCTAGTGGGGGCGATACCTACGAGCAGTACTTC.

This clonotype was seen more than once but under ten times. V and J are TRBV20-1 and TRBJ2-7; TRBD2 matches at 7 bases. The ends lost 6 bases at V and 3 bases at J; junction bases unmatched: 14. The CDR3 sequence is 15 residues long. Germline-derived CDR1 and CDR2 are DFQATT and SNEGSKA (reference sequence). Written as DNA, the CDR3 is TGCAGTGCCTATTATAATCACGGACTAGGCTACGAGCAGTACTTC. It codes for CSAYYNHGLGYEQYF.

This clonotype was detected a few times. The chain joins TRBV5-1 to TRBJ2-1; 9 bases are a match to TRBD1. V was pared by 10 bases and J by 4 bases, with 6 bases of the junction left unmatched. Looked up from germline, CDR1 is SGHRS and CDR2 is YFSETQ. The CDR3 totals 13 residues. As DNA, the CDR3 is TGCGCCTGGGGGGACAGGGCGTACAATGAGCAGTTCTTC. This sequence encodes CAWGDRAYNEQFF.

DNA of the CDR3: TGTGCCAGTAGTATGGAGAGGACGACTGAAGCTTTCTTT. Residues: CASSMERTTEAFF. The gene calls are TRBV19 and TRBJ1-1; no clear D. The ends were cut back, 3 bases at V and 5 bases at J, with 10 bases in the middle. The CDR3 consists of 13 residues. Germline loops: CDR1 LNHDA, CDR2 SQIVND (reference sequence).

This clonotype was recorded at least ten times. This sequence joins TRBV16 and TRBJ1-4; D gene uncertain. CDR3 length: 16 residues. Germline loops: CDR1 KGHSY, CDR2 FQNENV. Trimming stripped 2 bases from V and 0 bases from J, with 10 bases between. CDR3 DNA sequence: TGTGCCAGCAGCCAAAATCCGTCAGCAACTAATGAAAAACTGTTTTTT. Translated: CASSQNPSATNEKLFF.

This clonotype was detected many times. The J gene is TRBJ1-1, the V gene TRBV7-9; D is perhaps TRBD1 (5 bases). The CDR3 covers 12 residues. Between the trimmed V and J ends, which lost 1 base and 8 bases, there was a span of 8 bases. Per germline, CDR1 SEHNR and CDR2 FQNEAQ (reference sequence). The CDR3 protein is CASSLDGDEAFF. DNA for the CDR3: TGTGCCAGCAGCTTAGACGGGGACGAAGCTTTCTTT. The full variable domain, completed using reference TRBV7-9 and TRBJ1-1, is DTGVSQNPRHKITKRGQNVTFRCDPISEHNRLYWYRQTLGQGPEFLTYFQNEAQLEKSRLLSDRFSAERPKGSFSTLEIQRTEQGDSAMYLCASSLDGDEAFFGQGTRLTVV.

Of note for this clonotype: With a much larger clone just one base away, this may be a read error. The CDR3 here is CASRIAIDTQYF. Written as DNA, the CDR3 is TGCGCCAGCAGAATTGCTATAGATACGCAGTATTTT. The chain uses TRBV5-1 and TRBJ2-3; D unclear. Germline V CDR1 and CDR2: SGHRS, YFSETQ. The CDR3 sequence is 12 residues long. Trimming shortened V by 5 bases and J by 5 bases, and 9 bases separated the two germline ends. The full variable domain, its missing parts supplied by reference TRBV5-1 and TRBJ2-3, is KAGVTQTPRYLIKTRGQQVTLSCSPISGHRSVSWYQQTPGQGLQFLFEYFSETQRNKGNFPGRFSGRQFSNSRSEMNVSTLELGDSALYLCASRIAIDTQYFGPGTRLTVL.

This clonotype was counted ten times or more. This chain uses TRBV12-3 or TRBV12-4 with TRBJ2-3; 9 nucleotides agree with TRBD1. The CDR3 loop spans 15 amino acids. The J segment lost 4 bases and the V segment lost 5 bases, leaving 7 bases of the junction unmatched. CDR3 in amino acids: CASSRPGQGPDTQYF. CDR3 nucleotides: TGTGCCAGCAGTCGTCCGGGACAGGGTCCAGATACGCAGTATTTT.

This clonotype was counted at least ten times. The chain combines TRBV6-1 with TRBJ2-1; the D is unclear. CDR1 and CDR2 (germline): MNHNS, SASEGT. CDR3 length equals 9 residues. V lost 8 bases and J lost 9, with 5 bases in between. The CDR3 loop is CASDGEQFF. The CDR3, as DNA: TGTGCCAGCGATGGTGAGCAGTTCTTC.